This T cell receptor (beta chain) is from a study of blood T cell repertoires in COVID-19. Study background: From the United States, Italy and Spain came samples of acute and convalescent COVID-19. Sources were T cells, B-cell-depleted T cells, or PBMCs; the material itself was cDNA or gDNA.

Looked up from germline, CDR1 is SNHLY and CDR2 is FYNNEI. V lost 9 bases and J 6 bases, leaving 15 bases between the germline ends. CDR3 length: 13 amino acids. How the authors handled the data: Amplified reference gene primers provided the basis for estimating nucleated cell counts. The data were produced by immunoSEQ multiplex PCR, yet TCRdb's version contains in-frame clones alone and is incomplete. That table supplies the V and J calls and clone size; D and trimming were determined from the DNA. The table lists tens of thousands of clones, roughly 86% of them singletons. This chain joins TRBV2 and TRBJ2-1; unclear D gene. The clonotype originates from a man aged 60 to 75 with active COVID-19. Sequencing was performed on peripheral blood. The CDR3 sequence is CARKTWRPNEQFF. CDR3 sequence (DNA): TGTGCCAGAAAAACTTGGCGGCCCAATGAGCAGTTCTTC.